This TCR beta chain is drawn from a study of blood T cell repertoires in COVID-19. Trimming removed 0 bases from V and 1 base from J; junction bases left unmatched: 15. The CDR3 has 19 amino acids. Germline-derived CDR1 and CDR2 are SGDLS and YYNGEE. This table comes from immunoSEQ multiplex PCR, and its TCRdb copy is limited to in-frame clones, with some not included. The table includes about 210,000 clones, around four fifths detected once. This TCR came from a man between 50 and 59 years old with active or convalescent COVID-19. Material: peripheral blood. The rearrangement joins TRBV9 to TRBJ1-2, with 7 bases aligning to TRBD1. The CDR3 DNA reads TGTGCCAGCAGCGTAGCCCCAGGGGGGACGGACGCCATTAACTATGGCTACACCTTC. Protein sequence: CASSVAPGGTDAINYGYTF.